This T cell receptor (beta chain) appears in the sequencing data of a study of T cell responses to AZD1222 COVID-19 vaccine. Study results and limitations: Donors were mostly white British, more females; clonal diversity possibly underestimated. Seropositive AZD1222 recipients at baseline numbered only five or six. When two AZD1222 doses had been given, Spike-specific TCR breadth and depth rose.

TCRdb's table, derived via immunoSEQ multiplex PCR, lists solely in-frame clones and lacks some. Among about 140,000 clones listed, approximately 91% were seen once. Regarding this clone: The antigen is undetermined.

The CDR3 is 15 amino acids. Germline CDR1 reads LGHNA; CDR2 reads YSLEER. The ends were cut back, 4 bases at V and 5 bases at J, with 12 bases in the middle. The sequence derives from an adult who received the AZD1222 COVID-19 vaccine. The V gene is TRBV4-3, the J gene TRBJ1-6; unclear D gene. The sample here was peripheral blood, taken 28 days after the second AZD1222 dose. The CDR3, as DNA: TGCGCCAGCAGCCGAAGACTAAGGGATAATTCACCCCTCCACTTT. It specifies CASSRRLRDNSPLHF.